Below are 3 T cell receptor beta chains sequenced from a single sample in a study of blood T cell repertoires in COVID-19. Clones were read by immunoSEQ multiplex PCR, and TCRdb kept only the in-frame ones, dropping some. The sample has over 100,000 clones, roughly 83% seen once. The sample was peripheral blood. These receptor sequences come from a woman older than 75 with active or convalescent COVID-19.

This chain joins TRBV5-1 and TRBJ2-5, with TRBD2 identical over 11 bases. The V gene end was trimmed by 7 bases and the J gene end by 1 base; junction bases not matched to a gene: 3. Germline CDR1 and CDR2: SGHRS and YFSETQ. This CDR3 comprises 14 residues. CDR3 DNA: TGCGCCAGCGGAACTAGCGGGAGCCAAGAGACCCAGTACTTC. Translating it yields CASGTSGSQETQYF. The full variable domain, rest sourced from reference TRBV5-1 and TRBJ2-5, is KAGVTQTPRYLIKTRGQQVTLSCSPISGHRSVSWYQQTPGQGLQFLFEYFSETQRNKGNFPGRFSGRQFSNSRSEMNVSTLELGDSALYLCASGTSGSQETQYFGPGTRLLVL.

CDR3 in DNA: TGTGCCAGCAGACGGGATGACAGGGATGGGTATTTTTACTATGGCTACACCTTC. This sequence encodes CASRRDDRDGYFYYGYTF. The genes are TRBV28 and TRBJ1-2, with 7 positions matching TRBD1. This CDR3 comprises 18 residues. Germline V lookup: CDR1 MDHEN, CDR2 SYDVKM. V shed 6 bases and J 3 bases; nucleotides not matched to a gene: 19.

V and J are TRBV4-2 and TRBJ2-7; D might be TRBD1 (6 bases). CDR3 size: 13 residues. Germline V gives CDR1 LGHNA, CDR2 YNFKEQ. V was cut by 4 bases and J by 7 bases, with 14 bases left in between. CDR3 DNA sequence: TGTGCCAGCAGCCCACGCCCAGGGGATGAGCAGTACTTC. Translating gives CASSPRPGDEQYF.